Listed here are 2 T cell receptor beta chains from one sample, sequenced in a study of identical twins. A single record per CDR3 protein comes from TCRdb applying MiXCR to the 5' RACE reads. In the table there are 1.5 million or so distinct CDR3 sequences, less than 35% of which are singletons. The sequenced material came from cord blood. Receptors originate from a newborn girl in good health.

The chain joins TRBV4-2 to TRBJ1-6; possibly TRBD1 for D (6 bases). V gave up 0 bases and J gave up 2 bases, with 17 bases separating them. Germline CDR1 LGHNA, CDR2 YNFKEQ. The CDR3 is 19 residues long. The CDR3 DNA reads TGTGCCAGCAGCCAAGATAACTTCGACAGGCCTCCCTATAATTCACCCCTCCACTTT. It specifies CASSQDNFDRPPYNSPLHF.

This clonotype has a handful of counts. The V call is TRBV12-3 or TRBV12-4, the J call TRBJ1-5; 8 bases line up with TRBD1. V shed 3 bases and J 5 bases; nucleotides not matched to a gene: 9. The CDR3 extends over 16 amino acids. CDR3: CASSLLSGTGDQPQHF. Here the CDR3 DNA reads TGTGCCAGCAGTTTGCTATCCGGGACAGGAGATCAGCCCCAGCATTTT.